The 14 T cell receptor beta chains presented below share a single source sample, sequenced in a study of T cells in Graves' hyperthyroidism and ophthalmopathy. What was amplified from RNA transcripts were TCR beta CDR3 regions. TCR CDR3 underwent first-round RT-PCR with the HTBI primer set. A single record per CDR3 protein comes from TCRdb applying MiXCR to the multiplex PCR reads. This table holds 500,000 to 650,000 distinct CDR3 sequences, 15% to 20% found once. Material: blood. These receptors all come from a man between 35 and 55 years old with Graves' ophthalmopathy.

This clonotype was observed a few times. The gene calls are TRBV7-2 and TRBJ2-5; TRBD1 is a possible D gene (6 bases). The CDR3 loop spans 14 amino acids. V lost 3 bases to trimming and J lost 4 bases, with 12 bases between them. Per the germline V gene, CDR1 is SGHTA and CDR2 is FQGNSA. DNA for the CDR3: TGTGCCAGCAGCTTCGAACAGGGAAGAGAGACCCAGTACTTC. This encodes CASSFEQGRETQYF.

This clonotype is a singleton in its sample. This chain links TRBV4-3 with TRBJ2-1; 8 nucleotides line up with TRBD1. Losses at the gene ends were 2 bases for V and 7 bases for J; bases not matched to a gene: 16. Germline values: CDR1 LGHNA, CDR2 YSLEER. CDR3 length: 18 amino acids. The CDR3 DNA reads TGCGCCAGCAGCCAATTTGGACAGGGAGACTTTGCAGAAAATGAGCAGTTCTTC. Translated, it gives CASSQFGQGDFAENEQFF.

This clonotype was picked up many times. The chain is built from TRBV2 and TRBJ2-5; D gene unclear. Trimming stripped 2 bases from V and 1 base from J, with 8 bases between. The CDR3 contains 14 residues. CDR1 SNHLY and CDR2 FYNNEI come from the germline V gene. The CDR3 DNA sequence: TGTGCCAGCAGTGAAAACCTATTCCAAGAGACCCAGTACTTC. Protein product: CASSENLFQETQYF.

This sequence joins TRBV6-2 or TRBV6-3 and TRBJ2-5; no clear D gene. CDR1 is MNHEY, CDR2 SVGEGT, per germline. CDR3 length equals 11 residues. V was trimmed by 8 bases and J by 4 bases, leaving 8 bases between them. The CDR3 region has the DNA TGTGCCAGCGGCCCGCCAGAGACCCAGTACTTC. Translating gives CASGPPETQYF.

There are many counts of this clonotype. The chain combines TRBV3-1 with TRBJ1-1; the D gene is possibly TRBD1 (5 bases). This CDR3 is 15 amino acids long. CDR1 and CDR2 from the germline V gene are LGHDT and YNNKEL (reference sequence). Trimming removed 6 bases from V and 1 base from J, with 15 bases in between. The CDR3 sequence: CASRSRGGGNTEAFF. CDR3 nucleotides: TGTGCCAGCAGGTCACGCGGGGGAGGGAACACTGAAGCTTTCTTT.

V and J are TRBV9 and TRBJ2-6; 13 nucleotides match TRBD2. Germline V CDR1 and CDR2: SGDLS, YYNGEE. The CDR3 has 22 amino acids. Trimming at V came to 0 bases and at J to 4 bases, leaving 16 bases not matched to a gene. The CDR3 bases are TGTGCCAGCAGCGTAGAGGTCCAGGCTCCGGGACTAGCGGGGCGGGGGGCCAACGTCCTGACTTTC. Translated, it gives CASSVEVQAPGLAGRGANVLTF.

This clonotype appeared a few times. The gene calls are TRBV4-1 and TRBJ1-1, with 10 nucleotides matching TRBD1. The CDR3 covers 14 residues. Germline CDR1 and CDR2: MGHRA and YSYEKL. The ends lost 7 bases at V and 4 bases at J; junction bases unmatched: 6. The chain's CDR3 is CASTPGQGRTEAFF. In nucleotides, the CDR3 is TGCGCCAGCACTCCGGGACAGGGGCGCACTGAAGCTTTCTTT.

V usage is TRBV7-8 and J usage is TRBJ2-7; TRBD1 aligns across 10 bases. V dropped 6 bases and J dropped 2; count of bases not matched to a gene: 7. Germline assignment: CDR1 SGHVS and CDR2 FQNEAQ. The CDR3 is 15 amino acids. CDR3 region: CASRPGTGEAYEQYF. CDR3 DNA: TGTGCCAGCAGACCCGGGACAGGGGAGGCCTACGAGCAGTACTTC. Filled out from reference TRBV7-8 and TRBJ2-7, the complete variable domain reads GAGVSQSPRYKVAKRGQDVALRCDPISGHVSLFWYQQALGQGPEFLTYFQNEAQLDKSGLPSDRFFAERPEGSVSTLKIQRTQQEDSAVYLCASRPGTGEAYEQYFGPGTRLTVT.

This clonotype was observed a few times. The chain links TRBV14 to TRBJ2-5, with D tentatively TRBD1 (6 bases). Germline CDR1 reads SGHDN; CDR2 reads FVKESK. The length of the CDR3 is 14 residues. V was pared by 4 bases and J by 5 bases, with 14 bases between. The DNA of the CDR3 is TGTGCCAGCAGCCTCTCAGGGGTCAGGGAGACCCAGTACTTC. It yields the protein CASSLSGVRETQYF.

This clonotype was observed many times. The J gene is TRBJ1-5, the V gene TRBV12-3 or TRBV12-4, with a possible D match to TRBD1 (6 bases). The germline V and J ends were trimmed by 4 bases and 5 bases, with 12 bases remaining between them. CDR3 size: 14 residues. CDR3 sequence: CASSSQGHDQPQHF. The DNA for the CDR3 is TGTGCCAGCAGTTCCCAGGGGCACGATCAGCCCCAGCATTTT.

This clonotype was detected ten times or more. The CDR3 here is CASSPSGQGSSPLHF. The CDR3 DNA follows: TGTGCCAGCTCACCAAGCGGACAGGGAAGTTCACCCCTCCACTTT. V usage is TRBV18 and J usage is TRBJ1-6, with 8 bases fitting TRBD1. The CDR3 consists of 15 residues. Germline trimming cut 2 bases from V and 9 bases from J; bases unmatched to any gene: 6. Germline V gives CDR1 KGHSH, CDR2 LQKENI.

This clonotype has just a few counts. The chain links TRBV30 to TRBJ1-3; D gene uncertain. The CDR3 contains 15 residues. Trimming shortened V by 0 bases and J by 3 bases, and 12 bases separated the two germline ends. CDR1 and CDR2 from the germline V gene are GTSNPN and SVGIG (reference sequence). CDR3: CAWSVAGSRGNTIYF. The CDR3 DNA reads as TGTGCCTGGAGTGTCGCGGGTTCACGTGGAAACACCATATATTTT.

This clonotype appeared many times. V and J are TRBV11-3 and TRBJ2-2, with 8 nucleotides matching TRBD1. Germline V gene sequence: CDR1 SGHNT, CDR2 YENEEA. The CDR3 is 15 amino acids. V dropped 5 bases and J dropped 1; count of bases not matched to a gene: 3. In nucleotides, the CDR3 is TGTGCCAGCAGCCATGGACAGGGGAACACCGGGGAGCTGTTTTTT. Its translation: CASSHGQGNTGELFF.

Many counts were recorded for this clonotype. J is TRBJ2-2 and V is TRBV7-2; 9 bases are shared with TRBD2. The germline V gene has CDR1 SGHTA and CDR2 FQGNSA. V lost 2 bases to trimming and J lost 5 bases; unmatched junction nucleotides: 3. This CDR3 spans 15 amino acids. The CDR3 DNA reads as TGTGCCAGCAGCTTATTAGCGGGGGTAACCGGGGAGCTGTTTTTT. Residues: CASSLLAGVTGELFF.